This T cell receptor (beta chain) was sequenced for a study of T cells in Graves' hyperthyroidism and ophthalmopathy (dated by TCRdb to about 2019). A note on the overall study: Peripheral blood samples were taken at the time of initial diagnosis, prior to any treatment. A discovery cohort of about 100 patients, 43 with Graves' ophthalmopathy and about 58 with stable Graves' hyperthyroidism, was used to find distinguishing TCR V-J signatures. An independent validation cohort of under 20 hyperthyroidism patients and approximately 16 patients who later progressed to ophthalmopathy tested prospective prediction of ophthalmopathy. The 100 discovery patients were randomly split 7:3 into training and test sets. In addition, the study compared T-cell repertoires in thyroid tissue and in blood from six Graves' hyperthyroidism patients. Following sampling, methimazole starting at 30 mg daily was given to hyperthyroidism patients, and high-dose intravenous methylprednisolone was given to ophthalmopathy patients. TCR Vbeta CDR3 sequencing of fewer than 150 peripheral blood samples (approximately 44 ophthalmopathy, roughly 72 hyperthyroidism and roughly 17 progressor patients) is reported in the paper. Study-wide findings and limitations: In validation, the model predicted progression to ophthalmopathy a median of about 6 months before onset, with over 60% sensitivity and 72.22% specificity. Sample size was not statistically predetermined, and investigators were not blinded to group allocation. Most expanded thyroid clonotypes (frequency above 0.001) were also detected in blood, a finding suggesting that blood repertoires may reflect thyroid immune responses. In cross-validation, a model built on a 13 V-J signature told ophthalmopathy apart from stable hyperthyroidism with under 90% sensitivity and roughly 83% specificity, and in testing the same model reached 80%/75%.

The germline V gene (reference sequence) gives CDR1 as MNHEY and CDR2 as SMNVEV. Its CDR3 holds 12 amino acids, cysteine through phenylalanine. Only the CDR3 region is kept as DNA, spanning 36 bases read in frame from base 1. V is clipped by 0 bases and J by 10 bases, and the sequence between their germline boundaries is 7 bases long. Hyperthyroidism patients were aged 18 to 65 years and newly diagnosed, with disease duration of less than 2 months. Any patient with an uncontrolled infection, another autoimmune disease, pregnancy or lactation was excluded. Diagnoses relied on clinical symptoms, serum thyroxine and TRAb, thyroid ultrasound and orbital computed tomography. Blood from progressor patients was collected at the time of first diagnosis with hyperthyroidism, before any ophthalmopathy symptoms had appeared. PBMCs were separated from roughly 9.3 ml of fresh peripheral blood using Ficoll-Paque density gradient centrifugation. Progressor patients were defined as those initially diagnosed with Graves' hyperthyroidism in whom ophthalmopathy developed during follow-up. Total RNA was extracted with Trizol reagent, and quality was checked on an Agilent 2100 Bioanalyzer.

The TCR beta CDR3 regions were amplified from the RNA transcripts. The first round of RT-PCR for the TCR CDR3 was performed with the HTBI primer set and the Qiagen OneStep RT-PCR kit. The libraries were constructed in a second round of multiplex PCR and then size-selected and purified. The libraries were sequenced on an Illumina HiSeq2000 using paired-end 100 bp reads. The original methods were these. SOAPnuke was used to process the raw data, throwing out any read that contained adapters or uncalled bases, had a mean Phred below 15, or lacked an exact constant-primer or identifier match. High-quality paired reads were merged using COPE v1.2.5, and each unique nucleotide sequence was defined as a clonotype. MiTCR v1.1 was used to align the clonotypes against IMGT TRBV, TRBD and TRBJ reference segments. The analysis was restricted to V-J combinations with a frequency above 0.0001, which together covered just over 99% of the repertoires. The TCS score was defined as F50 (clonal expansion) divided by E x V (chaos), with BLOSUM62-based TCRdist calculated between CDR3 peptides within each V-J. Welch's t-statistics and random forest reduced 514 V-J features to roughly 13, which were used in a naive Bayes classifier (R e1071). TCRdb handled the public reads itself, with Q25 trimming in fastp and clone calling in MiXCR, and kept productive beta chains. Duplicate CDR3 protein sequences are folded into a single record with the most common DNA and genes. The authors' filters were not applied to this entry. This sample has about 580,000 distinct CDR3 sequences in its table, and roughly 13% of those were observed once. The top ten constitute 5.5% to 7.5% of the sample.

Concerning this clonotype: Its cognate antigen has yet to be identified. The input lacks base qualities; no much larger clone sits a single base away.

This sequence was found in a woman aged 25-40 years with Graves' hyperthyroidism that later progressed to Graves' ophthalmopathy. The source material was blood. The rearrangement joined TRBV27 to TRBJ2-1; TRBD2 is a possible D gene, resting on 6 matching bases. The CDR3 protein sequence reads: CASSLSGREQFF. The nucleotide sequence reads as follows: TGTGCCAGCAGTTTATCGGGGAGGGAGCAGTTCTTC.